This entry describes one T cell receptor (beta chain). V was pared by 6 bases and J by 1 base, with 9 bases between. The CDR3 has 13 amino acids. The germline V gene has CDR1 MNHEY and CDR2 SVGAGI. Profiling relied on immunoSEQ multiplex PCR, and the TCRdb table lists in-frame clones only, not all of them. The sample holds about 88,000 clones, approximately 86% seen once. As to time point: baseline pretreatment blood. Regarding treatment: 15 Gy SBRT to primary tumor, nephrectomy 4 weeks later. This sample was taken from a study of radiation and T cells in renal cell carcinoma. The chain recombines TRBV6-5 with TRBJ2-5, with D possibly matching TRBD2 (5 bases). This TCR was sampled from a man aged 50-59 years with renal cell carcinoma. The material was blood, obtained from a patient whose treatment included radiotherapy and nephrectomy. The CDR3 reads CASRYGLQETQYF. CDR3 in DNA: TGTGCCAGCAGGTACGGACTCCAAGAGACCCAGTACTTC.